Each of the 29 T cell receptor beta chains below was sequenced from the same sample in a study of CD8+ T cells in alopecia areata. Reverse transcribed after extraction, RNA yielded cDNA as the sequencing template. The table came from immunoSEQ multiplex PCR; TCRdb's copy has only in-frame clones and leaves some out. The sample includes about 120,000 clones, around 56% of them seen just once. Regarding treatment: oral pan-JAK inhibitor, 5-10 mg twice daily. The material was CD4+ T cells sorted from blood, obtained at week 4, from a patient treated with tofacitinib. These receptor sequences come from a human donor with alopecia areata.

The V call is TRBV30, the J call TRBJ2-3; no definite D call. Trimming left V 3 bases short and J 2 bases short, with 3 bases between. The CDR3 totals 11 residues. In germline, CDR1 is GTSNPN, CDR2 SVGIG (reference sequence). CDR3 sequence (DNA): TGTGCCTGGAGCCACACAGATACGCAGTATTTT. Its translation is CAWSHTDTQYF.

This clone showed up just a few times. The chain joins TRBV11-2 to TRBJ2-5; TRBD1 matches 8 bases. From germline, CDR1 is SGHAT and CDR2 FQNNGV. The V segment lost 5 bases and the J segment 4 bases; nucleotides outside the gene matches: 3. This CDR3 contains 13 residues. The CDR3 DNA reads TGTGCCAGCAGCGCAGACAGGGGAGAGACCCAGTACTTC. Translated, it gives CASSADRGETQYF.

This clone has just a few counts. The CDR3 region is CASSLNGIQETQYF. The CDR3, as DNA: TGCGCCAGCAGCTTGAACGGAATACAAGAGACCCAGTACTTC. The chain carries TRBV5-1 and TRBJ2-5; D uncertain. CDR3 length equals 14 residues. Trimming took 1 base from V and 2 from J, leaving 9 bases between them. Germline assignment: CDR1 SGHRS and CDR2 YFSETQ.

This sequence joins TRBV4-2 and TRBJ1-1, with 8 bases lining up with TRBD1. With V trimmed by 0 bases and J by 5 bases, 2 bases remained unmatched. CDR3 size: 14 residues. From germline, CDR1 is LGHNA and CDR2 YNFKEQ. The CDR3 DNA reads TGTGCCAGCAGCCAAGAAAACAGGGGGACTGAAGCTTTCTTT. This sequence encodes CASSQENRGTEAFF.

The rearrangement links TRBV29-1 to TRBJ2-1, with D unclear. Germline V lookup: CDR1 SQVTM, CDR2 ANQGSEA. V dropped 0 bases and J dropped 9 bases, with 6 bases sitting between them. The CDR3 loop spans 11 amino acids. The CDR3 DNA reads TGCAGCGTTGAAGATCTTTTTGAGCAGTTCTTC. Protein: CSVEDLFEQFF.

The V call is TRBV14, the J call TRBJ2-7; 8 bases are a match to TRBD2. Germline CDR1 SGHDN, CDR2 FVKESK. Germline trimming cut 0 bases from V and 2 bases from J; bases unmatched to any gene: 9. This CDR3 is 17 amino acids long. The CDR3 sequence is CASSQDTGAGVTYEQYF. The DNA of the CDR3 is TGTGCCAGCAGCCAAGATACTGGAGCGGGAGTGACCTACGAGCAGTACTTC.

The chain uses TRBV7-2 and TRBJ2-5; D possibly matches TRBD1 or TRBD2 (6 bases each). Germline V CDR1 and CDR2: SGHTA, FQGNSA. Trimming left V 5 bases short and J 4 bases short, with 14 bases between. This CDR3 has 14 amino acids. DNA of the CDR3: TGTGCCAGCAGCCCTATGGGGGGCCTAGAGACCCAGTACTTC. Translation: CASSPMGGLETQYF.

This chain connects TRBV6-5 to TRBJ1-2; D might be TRBD1 (5 bases). The germline CDR1 and CDR2 sequences are MNHEY and SVGAGI. The CDR3 has 12 residues. With 0 bases removed from V and 8 bases from J, the gap between germline ends came to 7 bases. The CDR3 protein is CASSYSQGGYTF. DNA for the CDR3: TGTGCCAGCAGTTACTCCCAGGGCGGCTACACCTTC.

V usage is TRBV9 and J usage is TRBJ1-6; D uncertain. The V end lost 4 bases, the J end lost 10 bases, and 24 bases lay between the germline ends. The CDR3 covers 17 residues. Looked up from germline, CDR1 is SGDLS and CDR2 is YYNGEE. Here the CDR3 reads CASSSNPLGQALSPLHF. Here the CDR3 DNA reads TGTGCCAGCAGCTCAAACCCCCTTGGGCAGGCCCTCTCACCCCTCCACTTT.

The chain joins TRBV7-9 to TRBJ1-2; TRBD1 is a possible D gene (5 bases). There are 16 residues in the CDR3. The germline V gene has CDR1 SEHNR and CDR2 FQNEAQ (reference sequence). V lost 5 bases and J 8 bases, leaving 24 bases between the germline ends. The CDR3 DNA reads TGTGCCAGCAGCGCCCGACCTAGGGAGGGGATTAAGGGCTACACCTTC. Encoded protein: CASSARPREGIKGYTF.

The chain has TRBV9 and TRBJ2-7; 7 nucleotides match TRBD1. Trimming at V came to 4 bases and at J to 3 bases, leaving 16 bases not matched to a gene. The CDR3 totals 17 residues. Germline loops: CDR1 SGDLS, CDR2 YYNGEE. In DNA, the CDR3 is TGTGCCAGCAGCTCCCCATCACAAGGGGGCTCGTACTACGAGCAGTACTTC. Encoded protein: CASSSPSQGGSYYEQYF.

The rearrangement links TRBV25-1 to TRBJ2-3; 10 positions match TRBD1. Losses at the gene ends were 6 bases for V and 3 bases for J; bases not matched to a gene: 6. This CDR3 region has 15 residues. CDR1 MGHDK and CDR2 SYGVNS come from the germline V gene. CDR3 residues: CASSRQGASTDTQYF. As DNA, the CDR3 is TGTGCCAGCAGCCGACAGGGGGCGTCGACAGATACGCAGTATTTT.

The V gene is TRBV6-5, the J gene TRBJ2-7, with D perhaps TRBD2 (5 bases). V was shortened by 2 bases and J by 7 bases, with 15 bases between the two germline ends. The germline CDR1 and CDR2 sequences are MNHEY and SVGAGI. The CDR3 covers 14 residues. CDR3 sequence (DNA): TGTGCCAGCAGTTACCAACCGCGGACTCGGGAGCAGTACTTC. It codes for CASSYQPRTREQYF.

This rearrangement joins TRBV4-1 to TRBJ2-7; 8 nucleotides match TRBD1. Germline V CDR1 and CDR2: MGHRA, YSYEKL. This CDR3 region has 16 residues. With V trimmed by 1 base and J by 5 bases, 10 bases remained unmatched. The CDR3 reads CASSQGGGQGTHEQYF. CDR3 bases: TGCGCCAGCAGCCAAGGGGGTGGACAGGGAACCCACGAGCAGTACTTC.

The CDR3 spells CASSYGGAGNQPQHF. The CDR3 DNA is TGTGCCAGCAGTTACGGGGGGGCTGGCAATCAGCCCCAGCATTTT. The V and J genes are TRBV6-5 and TRBJ1-5; D perhaps matches TRBD1 (6 bases). The CDR3 extends over 15 amino acids. Germline CDR1 is MNHEY and CDR2 is SVGAGI. Trimming removed 2 bases at V and 2 bases at J, with 10 bases between.

The chain carries TRBV6-6 and TRBJ2-5; 8 positions match TRBD2. Germline CDR1 and CDR2: MNHNY and SVGAGI (reference sequence). The CDR3 totals 15 residues. Unmatched junction bases numbered 7, after V lost 2 bases and J lost 5 bases. The CDR3 DNA is TGTGCCAGCAGTTACATGAAAGCGGGAGCTGAGACCCAGTACTTC. It codes for CASSYMKAGAETQYF.

The V and J genes are TRBV15 and TRBJ2-1, with unresolved D. From germline, CDR1 is LNHNV and CDR2 YYDKDF (reference sequence). Between the trimmed V and J ends, which lost 1 base and 0 bases, there was a span of 10 bases. This CDR3 spans 16 amino acids. The CDR3 DNA reads TGTGCCACCAGCAGAGTGTCCAGCACCTCCTACAATGAGCAGTTCTTC. This sequence encodes CATSRVSSTSYNEQFF.

The chain has TRBV5-1 and TRBJ2-6; D possibly corresponds to TRBD2 (6 bases). The CDR3 has 16 amino acids. V lost 0 bases and J lost 2, with 9 bases in between. The germline V gene encodes CDR1 SGHRS and CDR2 YFSETQ. CDR3 region: CASSLEGRTGANVLTF. The DNA of the CDR3 is TGCGCCAGCAGCTTGGAAGGGAGGACTGGGGCCAACGTCCTGACTTTC.

The CDR3 spells CSVVLGAGNEQYF. In DNA form, the CDR3 reads TGCAGCGTTGTCCTGGGGGCTGGTAACGAGCAGTACTTC. This rearrangement joins TRBV29-1 to TRBJ2-7, with D perhaps matching TRBD1 (6 bases). The V gene's germline CDR1 is SQVTM and CDR2 ANQGSEA. V gave up 4 bases and J gave up 5 bases, with 15 bases separating them. The CDR3 is 13 residues long.

The chain links TRBV30 to TRBJ1-2; possible D gene TRBD1, 5 bases. The CDR3 is made up of 13 amino acids. The germline V and J ends were trimmed by 0 bases and 7 bases, with 12 bases remaining between them. The germline V gene encodes CDR1 GTSNPN and CDR2 SVGIG (reference sequence). The CDR3 bases are TGTGCCTGGAGTGTACTCAGGGTTGGTGGCTACACCTTC. Encoded protein: CAWSVLRVGGYTF.

This chain uses TRBV29-1 with TRBJ2-1; TRBD2 aligns across 10 bases. The CDR3 has 14 residues. With 7 bases clipped from V and 7 bases from J, the junction kept 10 bases outside the gene matches. Germline V gene data show CDR1 as SQVTM and CDR2 as ANQGSEA. CDR3 sequence (DNA): TGCAGCGCCGAGGGGCTAGCGGGAGAGAATGAGCAGTTCTTC. Encoded protein: CSAEGLAGENEQFF.

V and J are TRBV19 and TRBJ2-5, with 11 bases fitting TRBD1. With V trimmed by 6 bases and J by 5 bases, 8 bases remained unmatched. CDR1 is LNHDA, CDR2 SQIVND, per germline (reference sequence). This CDR3 region has 15 residues. The DNA of the CDR3 is TGTGCCAGTAGCCCTGGACAGGGGGCATGGGAGACCCAGTACTTC. As protein: CASSPGQGAWETQYF.

V gene TRBV6-5 combines with J gene TRBJ1-2, with TRBD1 matching 8 bases. This CDR3 comprises 15 residues. From germline, CDR1 is MNHEY and CDR2 SVGAGI. V lost 7 bases to trimming and J lost 0 bases; unmatched junction nucleotides: 7. Here the CDR3 reads CASKDRAGPNYGYTF. The CDR3 bases are TGTGCCAGCAAGGACAGGGCCGGACCTAACTATGGCTACACCTTC.

This clone was observed a few times. The DNA of the CDR3 is TGTGCCAGCTCACCAGTTCCAGGAGCCAAAAACATTCAGTACTTC. It encodes CASSPVPGAKNIQYF. The rearrangement links TRBV18 to TRBJ2-4, with D uncertain. CDR3 size: 15 residues. The V gene's germline CDR1 is KGHSH and CDR2 LQKENI. V lost 2 bases to trimming and J lost 0 bases, with 8 bases between them.

The rearrangement joins TRBV11-2 to TRBJ1-5; the D gene is possibly TRBD1 (5 bases). V lost 4 bases and J lost 5, with 12 bases in between. This CDR3 has 14 amino acids. Germline-derived CDR1 and CDR2 are SGHAT and FQNNGV. This CDR3 reads CASSSDGGYQPQHF. The CDR3 DNA sequence: TGTGCCAGCAGCTCGGACGGGGGATATCAGCCCCAGCATTTT. The variable domain in full, completed from reference TRBV11-2 and TRBJ1-5, reads EAGVAQSPRYKIIEKRQSVAFWCNPISGHATLYWYQQILGQGPKLLIQFQNNGVVDDSQLPKDRFSAERLKGVDSTLKIQPAKLEDSAVYLCASSSDGGYQPQHFGDGTRLSIL.

CDR3 in DNA: TGCGCCAGCAGCCACGGACTAGCGGGACTTCTCTACAATGAGCAGTTCTTC. Amino acids: CASSHGLAGLLYNEQFF. This sequence joins TRBV4-1 and TRBJ2-1, with 12 bases fitting TRBD2. This CDR3 contains 17 residues. Per the germline V gene, CDR1 is MGHRA and CDR2 is YSYEKL. With V trimmed by 3 bases and J by 3 bases, 6 bases remained unmatched.

The chain uses TRBV19 and TRBJ2-7; D is possibly TRBD1 or TRBD2 (5 bases each). This CDR3 has 16 amino acids. Germline assignment: CDR1 LNHDA and CDR2 SQIVND (reference sequence). V lost 4 bases and J 2 bases, leaving 18 bases between the germline ends. Written as DNA, the CDR3 is TGTGCCAGTAGTAAAAGTCAACAACGAGGGGCCTACGAGCAGTACTTC. Amino acids: CASSKSQQRGAYEQYF.

The genes are TRBV4-1 and TRBJ1-5, with TRBD1 matching 7 bases. J lost 5 bases, V lost 3 bases, and 7 bases had no gene match. Germline-derived CDR1 and CDR2 are MGHRA and YSYEKL. The CDR3 is 15 residues long. DNA of the CDR3: TGCGCCAGCAGCCAGTATGACAGGGACGATCAGCCCCAGCATTTT. Its translation: CASSQYDRDDQPQHF.

In this sample, this clone turned up a few times. This chain uses TRBV6-5 with TRBJ1-1; 10 nucleotides line up with TRBD1. The germline gives CDR1 MNHEY, CDR2 SVGAGI. V dropped 6 bases and J dropped 6; count of bases not matched to a gene: 4. The CDR3 totals 13 residues. For the CDR3, the DNA is TGTGCCAGCAGAGTAGACAGGGGGCCTGAAGCTTTCTTT. Translating gives CASRVDRGPEAFF.